The rows below give T cell receptor beta chains drawn from one sample of a study of Ad26.COV2.S vaccination and SARS-CoV-2 variants. Profiled with immunoSEQ multiplex PCR; TCRdb holds only in-frame clones, not every one. Of hundreds of thousands of clones listed, around 90% are singletons. The sequences come from peripheral blood, collected in a trial of Ad26.COV2.S vaccine versus placebo. All receptors come from a person between 18 and 60 years old who received the Ad26.COV2.S COVID-19 vaccine or a placebo. Both conserved end residues are part of each CDR3. The D gene is left open where the match is weak. Clone size is shown for a subset of rows, as once, few, many or a class of expanded clone.

abundance,v_gene,d_gene,j_gene,CDR3aa,CDR3nt
.,TRBV27,.,TRBJ1-3,CASSLAGGGGNTIYF,TGTGCCAGCAGTCTAGCTGGGGGCGGTGGAAACACCATATATTTT
.,TRBV6-5,.,TRBJ2-7,CASSWGKGYEQYF,TGTGCCAGCAGTTGGGGGAAGGGCTACGAGCAGTACTTC
.,TRBV7-9,.,TRBJ1-5,CASSKTGGRGSNQPQHF,TGTGCCAGCAGCAAGACCGGGGGGCGCGGGAGCAATCAGCCCCAGCATTTT
.,TRBV7-2,.,TRBJ2-1,CASSPNWGAVYNEQFF,TGTGCCAGCAGCCCGAATTGGGGGGCCGTTTACAATGAGCAGTTCTTC
.,TRBV24-1,.,TRBJ2-3,CATSDPGTDTQYF,TGTGCCACCAGTGATCCCGGGACAGATACGCAGTATTTT
.,TRBV5-4,TRBD2,TRBJ2-2,CASSHGGLGYTGELFF,TGTGCCAGCAGCCATGGGGGACTAGGGTACACCGGGGAGCTGTTTTTT
.,TRBV10-3,.,TRBJ1-3,CAISGPDSHSGNTIYF,TGTGCCATCAGTGGGCCGGACAGCCACTCTGGAAACACCATATATTTT
.,TRBV30,.,TRBJ2-2,CAWSRRITGELFF,TGTGCCTGGAGTCGTAGAATCACCGGGGAGCTGTTTTTT
once,TRBV27,TRBD1,TRBJ2-2,CASSRGRHTGELFF,TGTGCCAGCAGCAGGGGGCGGCACACCGGGGAGCTGTTTTTT
.,TRBV7-2,TRBD1,TRBJ2-7,CASSLGGAGTGTYEQYF,TGTGCCAGCAGCTTAGGAGGGGCAGGGACAGGGACCTACGAGCAGTACTTC
.,TRBV29-1,TRBD1,TRBJ2-3,CSVEGQGWNTQYF,TGCAGCGTTGAGGGACAGGGTTGGAATACGCAGTATTTT
.,TRBV25-1,TRBD2,TRBJ2-7,CASTSSGNEQYF,TGTGCCAGCACGTCTAGCGGTAACGAGCAGTACTTC
.,TRBV4-2,.,TRBJ2-1,CASSQGGASYNEQFF,TGTGCCAGCAGCCAAGGGGGAGCGTCCTACAATGAGCAGTTCTTC
.,TRBV19,TRBD2,TRBJ2-1,CASSMRGYNEQFF,TGTGCCAGTAGTATGCGGGGGTACAATGAGCAGTTCTTC
.,TRBV29-1,.,TRBJ2-7,CSVVGGQTYEQYF,TGCAGCGTGGTGGGGGGGCAGACCTACGAGCAGTACTTC
.,TRBV10-3,.,TRBJ1-2,CAISLDTNYGYTF,TGTGCCATCAGTCTCGACACGAACTATGGCTACACCTTC
.,TRBV7-9,.,TRBJ2-7,CASSLVLSYEQYF,TGTGCCAGCAGCTTAGTCCTGTCCTACGAGCAGTACTTC
.,TRBV7-9,.,TRBJ2-2,CASSAPTDTNTGELFF,TGTGCCAGCAGCGCCCCGACAGATACGAACACCGGGGAGCTGTTTTTT
.,TRBV25-1,TRBD1,TRBJ1-4,CASSERGLDRGLEKLFF,TGTGCCAGCAGTGAACGTGGCTTGGACAGGGGATTGGAAAAACTGTTTTTT
.,TRBV6-5,TRBD2,TRBJ2-1,CASSLAGDPYNEQFF,TGTGCCAGCAGTCTAGCGGGAGATCCCTACAATGAGCAGTTCTTC
.,TRBV7-9,TRBD2,TRBJ2-3,CASSFGLAVSTDTQYF,TGTGCCAGCAGCTTCGGACTAGCGGTGAGCACAGATACGCAGTATTTT
few,TRBV7-9,.,TRBJ1-1,CASSLERTAMNTEAFF,TGTGCCAGCAGCTTAGAAAGGACAGCCATGAACACTGAAGCTTTCTTT
.,TRBV24-1,.,TRBJ2-2,CATSDSPPATGELFF,TGTGCCACCAGTGATTCCCCGCCCGCCACCGGGGAGCTGTTTTTT
.,TRBV27,TRBD2,TRBJ2-1,CASSITLAGGPDEQFF,TGTGCCAGCAGTATAACACTAGCGGGGGGGCCCGATGAGCAGTTCTTC